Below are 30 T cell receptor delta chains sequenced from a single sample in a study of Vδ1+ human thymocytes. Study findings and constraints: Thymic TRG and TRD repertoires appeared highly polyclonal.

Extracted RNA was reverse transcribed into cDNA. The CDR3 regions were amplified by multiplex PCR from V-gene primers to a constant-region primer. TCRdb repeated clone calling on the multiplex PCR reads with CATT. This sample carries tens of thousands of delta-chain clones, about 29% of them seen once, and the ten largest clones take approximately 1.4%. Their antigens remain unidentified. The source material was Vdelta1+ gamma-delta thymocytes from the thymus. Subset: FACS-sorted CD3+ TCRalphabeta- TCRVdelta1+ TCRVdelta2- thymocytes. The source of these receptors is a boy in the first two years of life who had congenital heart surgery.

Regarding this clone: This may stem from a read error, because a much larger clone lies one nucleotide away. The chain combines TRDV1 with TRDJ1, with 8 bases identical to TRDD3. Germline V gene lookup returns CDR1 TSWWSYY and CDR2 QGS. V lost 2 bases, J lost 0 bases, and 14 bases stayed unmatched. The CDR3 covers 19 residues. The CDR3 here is CALGEFKMGDPTYTDKLIF. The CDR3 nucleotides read TGTGCTCTTGGGGAATTCAAAATGGGGGATCCTACGTACACCGATAAACTCATCTTT.

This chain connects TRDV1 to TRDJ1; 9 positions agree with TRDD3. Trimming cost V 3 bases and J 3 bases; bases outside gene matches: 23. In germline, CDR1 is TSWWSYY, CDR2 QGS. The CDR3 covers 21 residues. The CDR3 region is CALGETPPLASGGYNADKLIF. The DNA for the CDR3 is TGTGCTCTTGGGGAGACTCCTCCGTTGGCCTCCGGGGGATACAACGCCGATAAACTCATCTTT.

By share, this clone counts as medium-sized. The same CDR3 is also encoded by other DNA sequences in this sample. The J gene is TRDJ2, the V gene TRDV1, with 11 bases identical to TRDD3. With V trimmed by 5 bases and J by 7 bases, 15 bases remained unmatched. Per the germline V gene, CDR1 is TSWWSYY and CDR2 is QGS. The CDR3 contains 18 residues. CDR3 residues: CALGPPSLGDTCQAQLFF. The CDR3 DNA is TGTGCTCTTGGGCCCCCCTCCCTGGGGGATACTTGCCAAGCACAACTCTTCTTT.

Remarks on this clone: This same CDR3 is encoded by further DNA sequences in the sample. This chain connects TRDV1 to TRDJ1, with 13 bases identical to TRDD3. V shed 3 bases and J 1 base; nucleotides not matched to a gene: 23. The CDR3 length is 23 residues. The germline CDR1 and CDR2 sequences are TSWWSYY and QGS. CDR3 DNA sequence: TGTGCTCTTGGGGACAAGCCTACCAACGGTACTGGGGGATACGAATCGGGCACCGATAAACTCATCTTT. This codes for CALGDKPTNGTGGYESGTDKLIF.

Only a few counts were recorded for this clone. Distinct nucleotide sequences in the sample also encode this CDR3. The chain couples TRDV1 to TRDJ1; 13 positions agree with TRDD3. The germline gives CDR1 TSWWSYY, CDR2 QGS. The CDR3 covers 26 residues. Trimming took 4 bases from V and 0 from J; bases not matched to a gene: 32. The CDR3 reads CALGGPLPSRGLACTGGYGYTDKLIF. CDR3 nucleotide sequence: TGTGCTCTTGGGGGCCCTCTTCCTTCTAGAGGACTGGCTTGTACTGGGGGATACGGGTACACCGATAAACTCATCTTT.

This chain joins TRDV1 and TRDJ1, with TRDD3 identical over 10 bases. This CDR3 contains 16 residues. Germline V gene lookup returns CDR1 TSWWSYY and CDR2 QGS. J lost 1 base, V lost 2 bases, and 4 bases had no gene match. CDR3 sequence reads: CALGENTGGSTDKLIF. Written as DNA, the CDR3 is TGTGCTCTTGGGGAAAATACTGGGGGATCCACCGATAAACTCATCTTT.

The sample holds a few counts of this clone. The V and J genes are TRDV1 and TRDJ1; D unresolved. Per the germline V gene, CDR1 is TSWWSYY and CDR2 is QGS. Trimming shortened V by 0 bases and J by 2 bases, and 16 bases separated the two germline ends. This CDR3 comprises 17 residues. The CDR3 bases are TGTGCTCTTGGGGAACTCATCCCTATCCCCAAAACCGATAAACTCATCTTT. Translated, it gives CALGELIPIPKTDKLIF.

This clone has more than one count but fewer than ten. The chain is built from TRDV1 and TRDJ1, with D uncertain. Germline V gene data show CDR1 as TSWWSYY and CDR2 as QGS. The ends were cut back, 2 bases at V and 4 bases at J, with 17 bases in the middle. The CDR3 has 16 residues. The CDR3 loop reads CALGEFGTTLGDKLIF. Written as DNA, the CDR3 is TGTGCTCTTGGGGAATTCGGGACAACTCTTGGCGATAAACTCATCTTT.

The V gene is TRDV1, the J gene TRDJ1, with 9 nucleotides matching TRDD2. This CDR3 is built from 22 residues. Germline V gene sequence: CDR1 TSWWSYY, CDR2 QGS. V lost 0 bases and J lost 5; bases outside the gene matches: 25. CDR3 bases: TGTGCTCTTGGGGAACTCTCTCCCCTTCCTACATGTTCACCACCTGAGGGGGATAAACTCATCTTT. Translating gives CALGELSPLPTCSPPEGDKLIF.

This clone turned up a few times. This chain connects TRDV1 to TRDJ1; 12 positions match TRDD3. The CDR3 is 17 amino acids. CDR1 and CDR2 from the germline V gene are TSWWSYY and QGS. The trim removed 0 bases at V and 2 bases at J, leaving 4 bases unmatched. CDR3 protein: CALGELLLGDTTDKLIF. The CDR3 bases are TGTGCTCTTGGGGAACTATTACTGGGGGATACAACCGATAAACTCATCTTT.

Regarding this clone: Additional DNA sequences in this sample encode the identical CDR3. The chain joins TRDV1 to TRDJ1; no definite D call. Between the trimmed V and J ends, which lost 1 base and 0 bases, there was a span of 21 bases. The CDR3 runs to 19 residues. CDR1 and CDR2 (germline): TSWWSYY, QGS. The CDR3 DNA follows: TGTGCTCTTGGGGAACCCCTAGTGGTTATGGACCTGTACACCGATAAACTCATCTTT. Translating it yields CALGEPLVVMDLYTDKLIF.

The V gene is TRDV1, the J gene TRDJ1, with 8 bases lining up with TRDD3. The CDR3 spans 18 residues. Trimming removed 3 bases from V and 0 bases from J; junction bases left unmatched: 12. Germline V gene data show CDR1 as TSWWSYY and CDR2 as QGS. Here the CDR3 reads CALGEKLRGDKYTDKLIF. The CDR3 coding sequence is TGTGCTCTTGGGGAGAAACTACGGGGGGATAAATACACCGATAAACTCATCTTT.

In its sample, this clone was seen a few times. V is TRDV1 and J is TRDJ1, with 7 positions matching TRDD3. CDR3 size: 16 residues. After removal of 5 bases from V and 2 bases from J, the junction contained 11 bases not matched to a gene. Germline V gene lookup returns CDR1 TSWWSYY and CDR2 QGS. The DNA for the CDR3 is TGTGCTCTTGGGCCAATCCCCTCTGGGGGGACCGATAAACTCATCTTT. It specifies CALGPIPSGGTDKLIF.

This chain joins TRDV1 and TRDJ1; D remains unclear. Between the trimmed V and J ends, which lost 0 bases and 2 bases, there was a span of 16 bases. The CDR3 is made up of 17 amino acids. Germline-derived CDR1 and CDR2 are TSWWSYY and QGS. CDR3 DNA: TGTGCTCTTGGGGAACTCCTCTCCGATTGGGAGACCGATAAACTCATCTTT. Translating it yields CALGELLSDWETDKLIF.

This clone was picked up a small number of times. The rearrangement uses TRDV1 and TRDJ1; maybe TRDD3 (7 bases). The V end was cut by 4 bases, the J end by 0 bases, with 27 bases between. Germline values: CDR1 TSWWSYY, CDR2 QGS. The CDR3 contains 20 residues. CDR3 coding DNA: TGTGCTCTTGGGGCTCCCCTTCCGTGGGGGAATGGGGCGTACACCGATAAACTCATCTTT. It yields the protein CALGAPLPWGNGAYTDKLIF.

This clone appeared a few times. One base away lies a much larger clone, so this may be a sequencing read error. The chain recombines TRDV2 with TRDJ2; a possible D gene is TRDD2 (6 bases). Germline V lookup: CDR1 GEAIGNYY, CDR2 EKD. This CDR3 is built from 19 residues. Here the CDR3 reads CACDPTYLPRPHLTAQHFF. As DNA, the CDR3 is TGTGCCTGTGACCCTACTTACCTTCCCCGACCCCATTTGACAGCACAACACTTCTTT.

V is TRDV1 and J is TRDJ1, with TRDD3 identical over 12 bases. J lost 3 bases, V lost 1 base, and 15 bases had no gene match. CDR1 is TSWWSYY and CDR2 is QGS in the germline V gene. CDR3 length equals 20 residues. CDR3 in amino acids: CALGEPPRSGGYVLADKLIF. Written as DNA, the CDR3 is TGTGCTCTTGGGGAACCCCCGCGATCTGGGGGATACGTTCTCGCCGATAAACTCATCTTT.

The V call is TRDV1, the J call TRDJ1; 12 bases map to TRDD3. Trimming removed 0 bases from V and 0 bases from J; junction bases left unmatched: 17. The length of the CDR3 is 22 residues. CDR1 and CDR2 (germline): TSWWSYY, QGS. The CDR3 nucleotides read TGTGCTCTTGGGGAACTGGGGGGCTGGGGGATACGTTTGCGTACGTACACCGATAAACTCATCTTT. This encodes CALGELGGWGIRLRTYTDKLIF.

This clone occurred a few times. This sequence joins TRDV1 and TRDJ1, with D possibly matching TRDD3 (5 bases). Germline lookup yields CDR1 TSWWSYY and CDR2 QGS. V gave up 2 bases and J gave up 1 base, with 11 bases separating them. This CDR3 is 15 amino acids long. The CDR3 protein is CALGEGRGGTDKLIF. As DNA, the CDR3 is TGTGCTCTTGGGGAAGGGAGAGGGGGCACCGATAAACTCATCTTT.

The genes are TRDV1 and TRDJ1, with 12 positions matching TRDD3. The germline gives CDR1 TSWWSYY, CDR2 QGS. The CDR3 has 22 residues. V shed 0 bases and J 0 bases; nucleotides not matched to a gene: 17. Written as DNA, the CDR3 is TGTGCTCTTGGGGAACTTCGACCCAGTACTGGGGGATACCCCCTCTACACCGATAAACTCATCTTT. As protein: CALGELRPSTGGYPLYTDKLIF.

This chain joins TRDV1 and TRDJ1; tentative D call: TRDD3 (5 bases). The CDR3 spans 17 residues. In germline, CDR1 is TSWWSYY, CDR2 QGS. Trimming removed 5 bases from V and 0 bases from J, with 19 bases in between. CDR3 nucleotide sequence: TGTGCTCTTGGGCCCCACCCCAGGGGACTATACACCGATAAACTCATCTTT. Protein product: CALGPHPRGLYTDKLIF.

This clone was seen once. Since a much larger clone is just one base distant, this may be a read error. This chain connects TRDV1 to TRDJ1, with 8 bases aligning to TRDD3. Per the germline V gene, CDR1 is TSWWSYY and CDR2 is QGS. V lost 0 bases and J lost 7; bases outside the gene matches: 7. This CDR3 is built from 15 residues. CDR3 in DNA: TGTGCTCTTGGGGAACTGGCCCACTGGGGGGTTAAACTCATCTTT. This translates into CALGELAHWGVKLIF.

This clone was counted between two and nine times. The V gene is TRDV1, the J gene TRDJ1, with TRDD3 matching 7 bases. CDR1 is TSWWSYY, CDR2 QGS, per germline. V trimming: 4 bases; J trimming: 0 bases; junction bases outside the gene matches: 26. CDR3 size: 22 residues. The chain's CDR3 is CALGVEGPPHSGGTPYTDKLIF. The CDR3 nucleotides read TGTGCTCTTGGGGTAGAGGGTCCTCCCCATTCTGGGGGGACACCGTACACCGATAAACTCATCTTT.

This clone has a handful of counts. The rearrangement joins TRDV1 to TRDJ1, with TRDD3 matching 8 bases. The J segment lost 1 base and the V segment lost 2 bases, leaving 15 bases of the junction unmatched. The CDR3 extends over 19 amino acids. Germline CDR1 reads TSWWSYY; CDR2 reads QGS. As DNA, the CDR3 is TGTGCTCTTGGGGAAAAGGGGCCTGGGGATACCAGAGTCACCGATAAACTCATCTTT. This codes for CALGEKGPGDTRVTDKLIF.

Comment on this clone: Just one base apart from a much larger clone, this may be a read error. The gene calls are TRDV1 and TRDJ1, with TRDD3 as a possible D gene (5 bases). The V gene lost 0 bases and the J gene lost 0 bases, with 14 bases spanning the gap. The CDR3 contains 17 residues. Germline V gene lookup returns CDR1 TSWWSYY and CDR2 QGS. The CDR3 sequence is CALGELWRTGYTDKLIF. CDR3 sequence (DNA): TGTGCTCTTGGGGAACTCTGGCGTACTGGATACACCGATAAACTCATCTTT.

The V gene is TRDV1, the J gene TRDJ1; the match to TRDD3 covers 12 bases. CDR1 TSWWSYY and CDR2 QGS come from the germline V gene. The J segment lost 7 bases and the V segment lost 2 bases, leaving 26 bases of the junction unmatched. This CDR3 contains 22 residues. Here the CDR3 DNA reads TGTGCTCTTGGGGAAAGAACCGGCTGGGCTACGCCCTACTGGGGGATACTAGGTAAACTCATCTTT. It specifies CALGERTGWATPYWGILGKLIF.

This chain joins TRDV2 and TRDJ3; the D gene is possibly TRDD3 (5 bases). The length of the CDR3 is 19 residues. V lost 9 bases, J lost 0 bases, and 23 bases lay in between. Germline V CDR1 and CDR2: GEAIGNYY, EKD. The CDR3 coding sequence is TGTGCCCGTGCCACACGTGGATATCACCGCTCCTGGGACACCCGACAGATGTTTTTC. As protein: CARATRGYHRSWDTRQMFF.

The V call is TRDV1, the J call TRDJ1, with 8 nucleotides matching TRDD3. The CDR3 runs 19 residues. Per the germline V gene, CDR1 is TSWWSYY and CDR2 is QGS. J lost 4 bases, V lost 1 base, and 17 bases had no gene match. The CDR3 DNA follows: TGTGCTCTTGGGGAACAATCTCATCCTAGGGACTGGGGGGGCGATAAACTCATCTTT. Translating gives CALGEQSHPRDWGGDKLIF.

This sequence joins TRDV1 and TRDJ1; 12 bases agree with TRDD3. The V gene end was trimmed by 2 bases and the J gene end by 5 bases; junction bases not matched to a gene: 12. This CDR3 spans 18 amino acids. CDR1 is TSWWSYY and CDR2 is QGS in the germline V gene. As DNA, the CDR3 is TGTGCTCTTGGGGAAAACCCTGGGGGATACGCCGTACATGATAAACTCATCTTT. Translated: CALGENPGGYAVHDKLIF.

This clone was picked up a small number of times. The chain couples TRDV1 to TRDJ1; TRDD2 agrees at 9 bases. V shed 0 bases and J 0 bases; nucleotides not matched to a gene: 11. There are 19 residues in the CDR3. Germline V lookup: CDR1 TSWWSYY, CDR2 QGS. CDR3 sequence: CALGELPFLRRSNTDKLIF. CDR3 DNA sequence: TGTGCTCTTGGGGAACTCCCCTTCCTACGTCGTTCAAACACCGATAAACTCATCTTT.